The next 18 T cell receptor beta chains were all read from a single sample in a study of blood T cells in healthy people across ages. The use of a sample-barcoded 5' primer and a J-beta primer mix characterized a second PCR of roughly 7 to 11 cycles. MiXCR, run by TCRdb on the 5' RACE reads, gives a single entry per CDR3 protein. The table lists more than 650,000 distinct CDR3 sequences, about a fifth of them singletons. Sequencing was carried out using blood. These receptors all come from a man between 65 and 85 years old in good health.

The chain couples TRBV11-2 to TRBJ1-1, with D perhaps matching TRBD1 (6 bases). This CDR3 is built from 17 residues. Between the trimmed V and J ends, which lost 3 bases and 6 bases, there was a span of 23 bases. The germline V gene has CDR1 SGHAT and CDR2 FQNNGV. CDR3 in amino acids: CASSFGFFQGIEAEAFF. The CDR3 DNA sequence: TGTGCCAGCAGCTTTGGCTTTTTTCAGGGGATAGAGGCTGAAGCTTTCTTT.

Comment on this clonotype: It is likely a read error, because the conserved phenylalanine at the end of the CDR3 is missing. The rearrangement joins TRBV29-1 to TRBJ1-5; D not resolved. Germline V gene data show CDR1 as SQVTM and CDR2 as ANQGSEA. Trimming removed 4 bases at V and 0 bases at J, with 4 bases between. The CDR3 length is 12 residues. CDR3 amino acids: CSVGDSNQPQHS. For the CDR3, the DNA is TGCAGCGTTGGGGATAGCAATCAGCCCCAGCATTCT.

The chain joins TRBV5-5 to TRBJ2-1, with TRBD1 identical over 7 bases. The V gene's germline CDR1 is SGHKS and CDR2 YYEKEE (reference sequence). The junction had 11 bases not matched to a gene; V was cut back by 7 bases and J by 7 bases. The CDR3 length is 14 residues. The CDR3 nucleotides are TGTGCCAGCGGTTGGGCAGGGGGACGTAATGAGCAGTTCTTC. As protein: CASGWAGGRNEQFF.

The gene calls are TRBV18 and TRBJ2-2; D remains ambiguous. Germline V gene lookup returns CDR1 KGHSH and CDR2 LQKENI. This CDR3 has 14 residues. The V and J ends lost 3 bases and 3 bases respectively, with 8 bases between them. CDR3 loop: CASSPQPDTGELFF. The CDR3 DNA follows: TGTGCCAGCTCACCCCAGCCAGACACCGGGGAGCTGTTTTTT.

This clonotype was seen many times. J is TRBJ2-1 and V is TRBV24-1; TRBD1 might be the D (6 bases). The V gene lost 4 bases and the J gene lost 0 bases, with 9 bases spanning the gap. CDR3 size: 15 residues. CDR1 and CDR2 (germline): KGHDR, SFDVKD. CDR3 bases: TGTGCCACCAGTGAAGGACAGATCTCCTACAATGAGCAGTTCTTC. Protein sequence: CATSEGQISYNEQFF.

This clonotype was recorded a few times. This chain connects TRBV5-1 to TRBJ2-5, with D unclear. V lost 0 bases and J 2 bases, leaving 11 bases between the germline ends. The CDR3 runs to 15 residues. Germline V gene sequence: CDR1 SGHRS, CDR2 YFSETQ. CDR3 sequence reads: CASSLGLQTQETQYF. In DNA form, the CDR3 reads TGCGCCAGCAGCTTGGGACTGCAGACACAAGAGACCCAGTACTTC.

A word on this clonotype: Lacking the conserved final phenylalanine or tryptophan, this CDR3 likely reflects a read error. The chain uses TRBV14 and TRBJ1-5, with D hard to call. Germline CDR1 reads SGHDN; CDR2 reads FVKESK. The CDR3 extends over 15 amino acids. The CDR3 reads CACSQDEGGNQPQHS. The CDR3 region has the DNA TGTGCCTGCAGCCAAGATGAAGGTGGCAATCAGCCCCAGCATTCT.

The chain has TRBV10-3 and TRBJ2-1, with 10 bases lining up with TRBD1. The junction had 7 bases not matched to a gene; V was cut back by 3 bases and J by 8 bases. This CDR3 region has 15 residues. Germline V gives CDR1 ENHRY, CDR2 SYGVKD. CDR3 DNA: TGTGCCATCAGTGAATTGGGACAGGGGATCGATGAGCAGTTCTTC. Encoded protein: CAISELGQGIDEQFF.

This clonotype has only a few counts. The chain employs TRBV7-3 and TRBJ2-5; 9 nucleotides match TRBD2. The J call may not be correct, given that the DNA end is closer to TRBJ2-1. This CDR3 contains 15 residues. Germline V lookup: CDR1 SGHTA, CDR2 FQGTGA. As DNA, the CDR3 is TGTGCCAGCAGCCCCACTAGCGGGTGGTTTGATGAGCAGTTCTTC. This translates into CASSPTSGWFDEQFF.

This clonotype was seen repeatedly, ten times or more. CDR3 protein: CAISDLLTVSTDTQYF. DNA for the CDR3: TGTGCCATCAGTGACCTCCTGACAGTTTCCACAGATACGCAGTATTTT. The chain recombines TRBV10-3 with TRBJ2-3, with D tentatively TRBD1 (5 bases). Trimming took 3 bases from V and 2 from J, leaving 15 bases between them. The CDR3 extends over 16 amino acids. The germline gives CDR1 ENHRY, CDR2 SYGVKD.

This clonotype was counted only a few times. The chain employs TRBV3-1 and TRBJ2-5; 13 positions agree with TRBD2. Matching the DNA end better, TRBJ2-1 makes the J call doubtful. This CDR3 is built from 16 residues. CDR1 and CDR2 from the germline V gene are LGHDT and YNNKEL (reference sequence). CDR3 region: CASSPGLAGAIDEQFF. Here the CDR3 DNA reads TGTGCCAGCAGCCCCGGACTAGCGGGAGCGATAGATGAGCAGTTCTTC.

This sequence joins TRBV27 and TRBJ1-2, with D unresolved. Germline loops: CDR1 MNHEY, CDR2 SMNVEV (reference sequence). This CDR3 is 14 amino acids long. The ends were cut back, 2 bases at V and 4 bases at J, with 11 bases in the middle. The CDR3 is CASSLQRVPYGYTF. In DNA form, the CDR3 reads TGTGCCAGCAGTTTACAGAGAGTTCCCTATGGCTACACCTTC.

This clonotype was counted a few times. The J gene is TRBJ1-1, the V gene TRBV29-1; D possibly corresponds to TRBD1 (5 bases). CDR1 and CDR2 (germline): SQVTM, ANQGSEA. This CDR3 is built from 12 residues. V lost 3 bases and J 1 base, leaving 6 bases between the germline ends. The CDR3 spells CSVDGGNTEAFF. Written as DNA, the CDR3 is TGCAGCGTTGATGGGGGGAACACTGAAGCTTTCTTT.

This clonotype was detected a few times. The chain joins TRBV12-3 or TRBV12-4 to TRBJ1-5; no clear D. V lost 3 bases to trimming and J lost 2 bases, with 17 bases between them. The CDR3 is 17 residues long. CDR3 region: CASSFAGEGFGNQPQHF. The CDR3 nucleotides are TGTGCCAGCAGTTTTGCCGGAGAGGGTTTTGGCAATCAGCCCCAGCATTTT.

This clonotype has at least ten counts. The V gene is TRBV11-2, the J gene TRBJ2-7; D uncertain. CDR1 is SGHAT and CDR2 is FQNNGV in the germline V gene. The CDR3 consists of 15 residues. Trimming removed 1 base at V and 0 bases at J, with 10 bases between. Here the CDR3 DNA reads TGTGCCAGCAGCTTAGTCGCGGTAAGCTCCTACGAGCAGTACTTC. Residues: CASSLVAVSSYEQYF. The full variable domain, with the rest looked up from reference TRBV11-2 and TRBJ2-7, is EAGVAQSPRYKIIEKRQSVAFWCNPISGHATLYWYQQILGQGPKLLIQFQNNGVVDDSQLPKDRFSAERLKGVDSTLKIQPAKLEDSAVYLCASSLVAVSSYEQYFGPGTRLTVT.

The rearrangement links TRBV7-2 to TRBJ1-6; D might be TRBD1 (6 bases). From germline, CDR1 is SGHTA and CDR2 FQGNSA. This CDR3 comprises 15 residues. With 0 bases removed from V and 9 bases from J, the gap between germline ends came to 12 bases. Here the CDR3 DNA reads TGTGCCAGCAGCTTAGCGCACGGGGGGCGTTCACCCCTCCACTTT. Its protein is CASSLAHGGRSPLHF.

In this sample, this clonotype turned up a few times. This sequence joins TRBV6-5 and TRBJ1-2; D not resolved. Germline V gene lookup returns CDR1 MNHEY and CDR2 SVGAGI. The CDR3 has 11 amino acids. Deletions cut 2 bases from V and 7 bases from J, with 5 bases between. This chain's CDR3 is CASSYGAGYTF. CDR3 DNA: TGTGCCAGCAGTTACGGAGCTGGCTACACCTTC.

The CDR3 is CASSPSESYGYTF. CDR3 DNA sequence: TGTGCCAGCAGCCCCTCGGAGAGCTATGGCTACACCTTC. V and J are TRBV7-9 and TRBJ1-2; D call uncertain. The CDR3 sequence is 13 residues long. The V end was cut by 5 bases, the J end by 4 bases, with 11 bases between. Per the germline V gene, CDR1 is SEHNR and CDR2 is FQNEAQ (reference sequence).